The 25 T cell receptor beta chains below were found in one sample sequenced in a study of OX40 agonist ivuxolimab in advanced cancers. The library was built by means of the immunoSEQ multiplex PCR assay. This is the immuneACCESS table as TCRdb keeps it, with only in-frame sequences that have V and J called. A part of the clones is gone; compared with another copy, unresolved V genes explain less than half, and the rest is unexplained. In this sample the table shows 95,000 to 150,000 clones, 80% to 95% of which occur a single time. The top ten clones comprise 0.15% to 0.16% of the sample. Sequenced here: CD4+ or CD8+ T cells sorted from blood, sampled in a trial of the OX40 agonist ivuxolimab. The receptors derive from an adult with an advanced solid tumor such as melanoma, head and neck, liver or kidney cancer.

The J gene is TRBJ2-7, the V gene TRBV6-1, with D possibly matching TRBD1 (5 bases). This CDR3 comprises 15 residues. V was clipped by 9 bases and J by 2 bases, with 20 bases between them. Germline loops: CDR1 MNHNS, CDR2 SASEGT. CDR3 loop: CASLADSFLPYEQYF. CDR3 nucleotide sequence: TGTGCCAGTCTTGCAGACAGTTTTCTTCCCTACGAGCAGTACTTC.

The CDR3 sequence is CASSLLANSYEQYF. DNA for the CDR3: TGTGCCAGCAGCTTATTGGCTAACTCCTACGAGCAGTACTTC. The J gene is TRBJ2-7, the V gene TRBV7-2; D unresolved. The CDR3 consists of 14 residues. Trimming left V 2 bases short and J 0 bases short, with 8 bases between. Germline loops: CDR1 SGHTA, CDR2 FQGNSA.

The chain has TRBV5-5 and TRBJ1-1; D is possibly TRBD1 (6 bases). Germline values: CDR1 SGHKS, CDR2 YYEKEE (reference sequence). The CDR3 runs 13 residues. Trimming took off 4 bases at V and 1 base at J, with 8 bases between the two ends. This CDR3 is CASSGQQNTEAFF. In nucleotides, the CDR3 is TGTGCCAGCAGCGGACAGCAGAACACTGAAGCTTTCTTT.

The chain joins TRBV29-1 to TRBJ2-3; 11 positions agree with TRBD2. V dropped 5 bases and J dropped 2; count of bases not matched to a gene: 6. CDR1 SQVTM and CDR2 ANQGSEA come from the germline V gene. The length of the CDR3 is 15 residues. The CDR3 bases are TGCAGCGTTCGACTAGCGGGGACAACCACAGATACGCAGTATTTT. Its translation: CSVRLAGTTTDTQYF.

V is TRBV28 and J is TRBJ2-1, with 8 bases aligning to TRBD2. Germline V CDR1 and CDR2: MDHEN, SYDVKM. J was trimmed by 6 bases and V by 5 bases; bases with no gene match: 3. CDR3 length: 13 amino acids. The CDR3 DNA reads TGTGCCAGCAGTGCCGGGGGGGTCAATGAGCAGTTCTTC. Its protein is CASSAGGVNEQFF.

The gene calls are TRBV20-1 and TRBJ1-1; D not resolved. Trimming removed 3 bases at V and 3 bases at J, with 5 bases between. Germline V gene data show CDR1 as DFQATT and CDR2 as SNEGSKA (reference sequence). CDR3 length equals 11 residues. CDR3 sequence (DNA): TGCAGTGCTAGGGGCTACACTGAAGCTTTCTTT. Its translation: CSARGYTEAFF.

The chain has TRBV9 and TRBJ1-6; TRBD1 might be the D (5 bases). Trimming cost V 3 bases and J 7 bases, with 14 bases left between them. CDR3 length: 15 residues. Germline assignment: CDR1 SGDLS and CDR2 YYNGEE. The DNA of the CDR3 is TGTGCCAGCAGCGCTACAGGAGGCCCCAATTCACCCCTCCACTTT. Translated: CASSATGGPNSPLHF.

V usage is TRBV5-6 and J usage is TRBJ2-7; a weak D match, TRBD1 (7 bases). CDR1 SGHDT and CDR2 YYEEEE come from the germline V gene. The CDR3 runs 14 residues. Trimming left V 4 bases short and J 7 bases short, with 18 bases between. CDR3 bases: TGTGCCAGCAGCGTAGGATTGACAGGGAGGGAGCAGTACTTC. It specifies CASSVGLTGREQYF.

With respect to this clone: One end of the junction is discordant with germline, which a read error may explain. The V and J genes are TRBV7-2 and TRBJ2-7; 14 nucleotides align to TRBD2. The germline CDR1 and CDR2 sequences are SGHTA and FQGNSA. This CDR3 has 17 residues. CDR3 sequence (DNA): TGTGCCAGCAGCTTCGCCGGGACTAGCGGGGGTTCCTGCGAGCAGTACTTC. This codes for CASSFAGTSGGSCEQYF.

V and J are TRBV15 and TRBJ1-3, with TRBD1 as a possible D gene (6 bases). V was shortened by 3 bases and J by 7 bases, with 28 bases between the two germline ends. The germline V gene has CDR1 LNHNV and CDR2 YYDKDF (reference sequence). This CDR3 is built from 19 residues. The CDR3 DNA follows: TGTGCCACCAGCAGGGGCGGACGTGAAGGGGGAAGCATGGTGAACACCATATATTTT. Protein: CATSRGGREGGSMVNTIYF.

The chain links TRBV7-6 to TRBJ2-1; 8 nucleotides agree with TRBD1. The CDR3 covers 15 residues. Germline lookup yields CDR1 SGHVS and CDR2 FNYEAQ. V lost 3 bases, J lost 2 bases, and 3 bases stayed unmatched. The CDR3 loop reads CASSLMTGAYNEQFF. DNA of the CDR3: TGTGCCAGCAGCTTGATGACAGGGGCCTACAATGAGCAGTTCTTC.

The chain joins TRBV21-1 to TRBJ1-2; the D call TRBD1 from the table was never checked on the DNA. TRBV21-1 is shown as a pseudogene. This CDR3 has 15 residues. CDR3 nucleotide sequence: TGTGCCAGCAGCAAATGCAGGGGGCTCCATAGGGGCTACACCTTC. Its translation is CASSKCRGLHRGYTF.

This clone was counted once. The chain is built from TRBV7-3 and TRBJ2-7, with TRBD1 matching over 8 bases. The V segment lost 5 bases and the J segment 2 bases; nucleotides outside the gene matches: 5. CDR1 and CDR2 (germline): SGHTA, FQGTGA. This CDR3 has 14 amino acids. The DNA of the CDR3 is TGTGCCAGCAGCATACAGGGGGGTCCCTACGAGCAGTACTTC. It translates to CASSIQGGPYEQYF.

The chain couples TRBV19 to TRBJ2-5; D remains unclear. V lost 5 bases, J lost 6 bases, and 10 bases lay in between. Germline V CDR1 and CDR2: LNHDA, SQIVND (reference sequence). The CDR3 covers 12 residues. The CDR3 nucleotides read TGTGCCAGTAGTGAAGATCGTAAGACCCAGTACTTC. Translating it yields CASSEDRKTQYF. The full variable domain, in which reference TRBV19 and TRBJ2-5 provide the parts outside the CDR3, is DGGITQSPKYLFRKEGQNVTLSCEQNLNHDAMYWYRQDPGQGLRLIYYSQIVNDFQKGDIAEGYSVSREKKESFPLTVTSAQKNPTAFYLCASSEDRKTQYFGPGTRLLVL.

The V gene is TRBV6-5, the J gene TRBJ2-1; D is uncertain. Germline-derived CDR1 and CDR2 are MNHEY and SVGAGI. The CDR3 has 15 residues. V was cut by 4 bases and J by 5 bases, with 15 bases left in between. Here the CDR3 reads CASSWSSGPNNEQFF. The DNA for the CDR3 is TGTGCCAGCAGTTGGTCCTCGGGTCCCAACAATGAGCAGTTCTTC.

CDR3 DNA: TGTGCCAGCAGTTATAGTAACAGGGGGCTGTCAGAAGCTTTCTTT. Protein: CASSYSNRGLSEAFF. The chain links TRBV6-5 to TRBJ1-1; 9 bases fit TRBD1. The CDR3 has 15 amino acids. The V segment lost 3 bases and the J segment 8 bases; nucleotides outside the gene matches: 10. Germline V CDR1 and CDR2: MNHEY, SVGAGI.

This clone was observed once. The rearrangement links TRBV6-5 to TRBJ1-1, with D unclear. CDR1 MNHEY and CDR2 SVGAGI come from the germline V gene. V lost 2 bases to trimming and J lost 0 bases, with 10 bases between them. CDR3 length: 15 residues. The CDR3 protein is CASSYDGRLNTEAFF. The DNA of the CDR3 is TGTGCCAGCAGTTACGACGGGCGGTTGAACACTGAAGCTTTCTTT.

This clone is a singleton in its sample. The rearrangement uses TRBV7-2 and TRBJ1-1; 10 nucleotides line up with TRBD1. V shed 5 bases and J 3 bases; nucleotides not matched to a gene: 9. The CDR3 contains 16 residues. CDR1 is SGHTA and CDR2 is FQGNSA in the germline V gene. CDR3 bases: TGTGCCAGCAGCGTGAGTACCGGGACAGGGGACACTGAAGCTTTCTTT. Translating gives CASSVSTGTGDTEAFF.

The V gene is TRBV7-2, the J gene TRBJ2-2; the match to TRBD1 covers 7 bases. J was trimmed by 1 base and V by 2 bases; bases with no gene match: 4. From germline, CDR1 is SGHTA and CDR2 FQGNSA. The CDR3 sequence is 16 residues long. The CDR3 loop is CASSLRTGKNTGELFF. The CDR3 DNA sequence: TGTGCCAGCAGCTTAAGGACAGGCAAGAACACCGGGGAGCTGTTTTTT.

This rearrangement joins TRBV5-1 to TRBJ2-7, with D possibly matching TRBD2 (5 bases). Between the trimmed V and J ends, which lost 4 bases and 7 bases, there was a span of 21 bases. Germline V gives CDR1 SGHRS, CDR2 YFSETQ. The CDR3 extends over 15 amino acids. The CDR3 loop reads CASSNPTAVSGEQYF. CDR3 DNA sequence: TGCGCCAGCAGCAACCCCACGGCAGTCTCGGGAGAGCAGTACTTC.

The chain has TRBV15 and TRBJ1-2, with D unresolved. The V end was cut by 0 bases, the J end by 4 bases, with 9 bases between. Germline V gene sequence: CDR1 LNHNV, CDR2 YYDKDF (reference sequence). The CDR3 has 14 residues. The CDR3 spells CATSRDPSSYGYTF. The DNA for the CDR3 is TGTGCCACCAGCAGAGATCCATCGAGCTATGGCTACACCTTC.

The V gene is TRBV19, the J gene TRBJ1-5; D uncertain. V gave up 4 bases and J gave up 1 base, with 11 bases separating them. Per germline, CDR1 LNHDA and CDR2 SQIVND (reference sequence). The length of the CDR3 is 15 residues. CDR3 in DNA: TGTGCCAGTAGTACCCTACATCACAGCAATCAGCCCCAGCATTTT. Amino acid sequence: CASSTLHHSNQPQHF.

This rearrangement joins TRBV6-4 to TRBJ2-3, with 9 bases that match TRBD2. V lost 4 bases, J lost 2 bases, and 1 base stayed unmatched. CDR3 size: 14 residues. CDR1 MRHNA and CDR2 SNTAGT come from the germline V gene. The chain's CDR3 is CASSASGNTDTQYF. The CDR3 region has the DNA TGTGCCAGCAGTGCTAGCGGGAACACAGATACGCAGTATTTT.

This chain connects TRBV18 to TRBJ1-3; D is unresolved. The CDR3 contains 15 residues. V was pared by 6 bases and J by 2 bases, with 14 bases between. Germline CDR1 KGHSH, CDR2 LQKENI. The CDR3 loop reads CASSQDLLTGNTIYF. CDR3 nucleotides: TGTGCCAGCTCGCAGGACCTCCTGACTGGAAACACCATATATTTT.

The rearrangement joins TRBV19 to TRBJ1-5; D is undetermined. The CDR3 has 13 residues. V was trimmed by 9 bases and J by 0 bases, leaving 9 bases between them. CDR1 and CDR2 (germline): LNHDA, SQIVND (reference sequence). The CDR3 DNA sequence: TGTGCCAGCCGCGATCATAGCAATCAGCCCCAGCATTTT. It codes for CASRDHSNQPQHF.